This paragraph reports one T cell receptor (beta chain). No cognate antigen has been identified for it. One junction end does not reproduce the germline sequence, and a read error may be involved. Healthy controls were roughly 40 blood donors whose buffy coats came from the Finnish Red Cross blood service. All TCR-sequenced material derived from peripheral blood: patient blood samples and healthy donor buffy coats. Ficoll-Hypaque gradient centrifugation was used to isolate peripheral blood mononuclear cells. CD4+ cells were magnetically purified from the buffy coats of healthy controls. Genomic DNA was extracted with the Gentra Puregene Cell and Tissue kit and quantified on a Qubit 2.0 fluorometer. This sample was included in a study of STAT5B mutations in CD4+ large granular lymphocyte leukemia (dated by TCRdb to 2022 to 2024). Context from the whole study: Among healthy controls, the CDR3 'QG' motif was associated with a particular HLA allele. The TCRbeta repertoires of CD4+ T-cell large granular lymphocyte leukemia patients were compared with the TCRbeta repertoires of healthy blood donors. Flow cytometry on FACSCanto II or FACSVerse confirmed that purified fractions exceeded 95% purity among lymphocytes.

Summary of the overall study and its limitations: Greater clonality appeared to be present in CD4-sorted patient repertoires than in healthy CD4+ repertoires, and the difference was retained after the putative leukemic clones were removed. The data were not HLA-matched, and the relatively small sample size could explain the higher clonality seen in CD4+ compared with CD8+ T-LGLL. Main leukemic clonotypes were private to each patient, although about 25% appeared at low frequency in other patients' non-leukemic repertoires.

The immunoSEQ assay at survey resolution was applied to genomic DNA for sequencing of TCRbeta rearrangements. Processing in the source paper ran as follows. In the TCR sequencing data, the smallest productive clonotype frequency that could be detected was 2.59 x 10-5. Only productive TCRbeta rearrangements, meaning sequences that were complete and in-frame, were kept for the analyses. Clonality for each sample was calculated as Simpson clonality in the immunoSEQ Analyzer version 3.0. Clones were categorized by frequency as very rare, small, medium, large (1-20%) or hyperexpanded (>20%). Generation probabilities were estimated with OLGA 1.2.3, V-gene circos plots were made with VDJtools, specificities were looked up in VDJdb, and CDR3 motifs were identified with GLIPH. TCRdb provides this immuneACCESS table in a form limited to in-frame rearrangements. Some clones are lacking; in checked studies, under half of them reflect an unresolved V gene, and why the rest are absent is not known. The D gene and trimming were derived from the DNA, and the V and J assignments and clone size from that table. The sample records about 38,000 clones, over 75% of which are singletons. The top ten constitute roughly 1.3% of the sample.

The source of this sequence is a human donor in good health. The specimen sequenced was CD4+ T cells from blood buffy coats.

The DNA sequence is given as TGTGCTAGCAGCCGGACAGGGGGCGTAGGCCAAGAGACCCAGTACTTC. The translation is CASSRTGGVGQETQYF. The rearrangement joined TRBV7-7 to TRBJ2-5; 11 central nucleotides agree with TRBD1. Reading the germline V gene (reference sequence) gives CDR1 SSHAT and CDR2 FNYEAQ. The cysteine opens and the phenylalanine closes a CDR3 of 16 amino acids. The CDR3 DNA has 48 bases and is translated from base 1.